One and the same sample provided the 13 T cell receptor beta chains below, sequenced in a study of cytomegalovirus exposure and HLA in healthy donors. The PCR had 60 Vbeta and 13 Jbeta primers. Method: immunoSEQ multiplex PCR; TCRdb's copy keeps in-frame clones and lacks some. Of about 150,000 clones listed, around three quarters are singletons. The source material was PBMCs. These receptors originate from a woman in her thirties or forties in good health and CMV-seronegative.

The chain employs TRBV29-1 and TRBJ1-4; D gene ambiguous. Germline CDR1 SQVTM, CDR2 ANQGSEA. The germline V and J ends were trimmed by 4 bases and 8 bases, with 11 bases remaining between them. The CDR3 runs to 12 residues. CDR3 protein: CSVGGAGEKLFF. The CDR3, as DNA: TGCAGCGTTGGCGGCGCGGGGGAAAAACTGTTTTTT. Using reference TRBV29-1 and TRBJ1-4 for the parts outside the CDR3, the full variable domain is SAVISQKPSRDICQRGTSLTIQCQVDSQVTMMFWYRQQPGQSLTLIATANQGSEATYESGFVIDKFPISRPNLTFSTLTVSNMSPEDSSIYLCSVGGAGEKLFFGSGTQLSVL.

The rearrangement joins TRBV4-1 to TRBJ2-7; D gene uncertain. Germline V lookup: CDR1 MGHRA, CDR2 YSYEKL. V lost 0 bases, J lost 0 bases, and 3 bases lay in between. The CDR3 is made up of 13 amino acids. In nucleotides, the CDR3 is TGCGCCAGCAGCCAAGACCTCTCCTACGAGCAGTACTTC. It encodes CASSQDLSYEQYF.

This chain uses TRBV10-3 with TRBJ1-4; D is possibly TRBD1 (6 bases). The V end lost 0 bases, the J end lost 8 bases, and 10 bases lay between the germline ends. The CDR3 length is 14 residues. From germline, CDR1 is ENHRY and CDR2 SYGVKD. The CDR3 region has the DNA TGTGCCATCAGTGAGTCGCAGGGGCGCGAAAAACTGTTTTTT. Its translation: CAISESQGREKLFF.

The genes are TRBV5-6 and TRBJ2-1; weak D call: TRBD2 (6 bases). The ends were cut back, 6 bases at V and 0 bases at J, with 10 bases in the middle. Germline V lookup: CDR1 SGHDT, CDR2 YYEEEE. This CDR3 spans 14 amino acids. CDR3 in amino acids: CASTAGGSYNEQFF. DNA of the CDR3: TGTGCCAGCACCGCCGGGGGCTCCTACAATGAGCAGTTCTTC.

This clone has just a few counts. The chain employs TRBV5-1 and TRBJ1-3; maybe TRBD1 (6 bases). The germline V gene has CDR1 SGHRS and CDR2 YFSETQ. The CDR3 consists of 14 residues. Trimming left V 2 bases short and J 8 bases short, with 14 bases between. This CDR3 is CASSLNRARDTIYF. In DNA, the CDR3 is TGCGCCAGCAGCTTAAACAGGGCTAGGGACACCATATATTTT.

The chain couples TRBV18 to TRBJ1-4; the match to TRBD1 covers 7 bases. The junction had 13 bases not matched to a gene; V was cut back by 3 bases and J by 9 bases. CDR3 length: 16 residues. The germline V gene has CDR1 KGHSH and CDR2 LQKENI. For the CDR3, the DNA is TGTGCCAGCTCACCCTCCGGTGGGACAGTCCTCCAAAAACTGTTTTTT. Translation: CASSPSGGTVLQKLFF.

The rearrangement links TRBV6-1 to TRBJ2-3; 11 nucleotides agree with TRBD2. Germline V gene data show CDR1 as MNHNS and CDR2 as SASEGT. The CDR3 runs 15 residues. V dropped 5 bases and J dropped 6; count of bases not matched to a gene: 7. For the CDR3, the DNA is TGTGCCAGCAGTCAGATAGCGGGGGGGCTCGATACGCAGTATTTT. Its protein product is CASSQIAGGLDTQYF.

This clone has only one observation. The chain couples TRBV5-1 to TRBJ2-1; 12 nucleotides align to TRBD2. Looked up from germline, CDR1 is SGHRS and CDR2 is YFSETQ. The CDR3 consists of 16 residues. The trim removed 5 bases at V and 3 bases at J, leaving 6 bases unmatched. CDR3 in amino acids: CASSRPGLAGYNEQFF. The CDR3 nucleotides read TGCGCCAGCAGTCGACCGGGACTAGCGGGCTACAATGAGCAGTTCTTC.

The chain combines TRBV5-1 with TRBJ2-7; 7 bases line up with TRBD1. V lost 2 bases, J lost 2 bases, and 7 bases stayed unmatched. The CDR3 length is 15 residues. Germline loops: CDR1 SGHRS, CDR2 YFSETQ. This CDR3 is CASSFGTEPTYEQYF. CDR3 nucleotide sequence: TGCGCCAGCAGCTTCGGGACAGAACCCACCTACGAGCAGTACTTC. The full variable domain, in which reference TRBV5-1 and TRBJ2-7 provide the parts outside the CDR3, is KAGVTQTPRYLIKTRGQQVTLSCSPISGHRSVSWYQQTPGQGLQFLFEYFSETQRNKGNFPGRFSGRQFSNSRSEMNVSTLELGDSALYLCASSFGTEPTYEQYFGPGTRLTVT.

This clone has only one observation. The CDR3 nucleotides read TGTGCCAGTAGTATCGGGACAGTGATTAATGAAAAACTGTTTTTT. It encodes CASSIGTVINEKLFF. This sequence joins TRBV19 and TRBJ1-4; 7 bases match TRBD1. Germline trimming cut 3 bases from V and 4 bases from J; bases unmatched to any gene: 5. The CDR3 extends over 15 amino acids. Per the germline V gene, CDR1 is LNHDA and CDR2 is SQIVND (reference sequence).

The chain employs TRBV14 and TRBJ1-1; the D gene is possibly TRBD1 (5 bases). V was shortened by 4 bases and J by 4 bases, with 16 bases between the two germline ends. Germline V gives CDR1 SGHDN, CDR2 FVKESK. The CDR3 extends over 15 amino acids. CDR3 DNA: TGTGCCAGCAGCCCTCGGTGGGGGGTCCGCACTGAAGCTTTCTTT. This translates into CASSPRWGVRTEAFF.

Notes on this clone: The germline gene is not matched at one end of the junction; a read error may be the cause. This specimen includes other DNA sequences encoding the same CDR3. Here the CDR3 DNA reads TGTGCCAGCAGTGAGCAGACAGTACCCAATTTT. Translation gives CASSEQTVPNF. This chain links TRBV6-1 with TRBJ1-3; possible D gene TRBD1, 5 bases. CDR1 and CDR2 (germline): MNHNS, SASEGT. This CDR3 is 11 amino acids long.

This clone has a single count. V gene TRBV29-1 combines with J gene TRBJ2-7; a weak D match, TRBD1 (7 bases). Germline assignment: CDR1 SQVTM and CDR2 ANQGSEA. This CDR3 region has 13 residues. V was trimmed by 6 bases and J by 7 bases, leaving 19 bases between them. The CDR3 sequence is CSVARQGAGEQYF. The CDR3 bases are TGCAGCGTCGCACGACAGGGCGCGGGAGAGCAGTACTTC.